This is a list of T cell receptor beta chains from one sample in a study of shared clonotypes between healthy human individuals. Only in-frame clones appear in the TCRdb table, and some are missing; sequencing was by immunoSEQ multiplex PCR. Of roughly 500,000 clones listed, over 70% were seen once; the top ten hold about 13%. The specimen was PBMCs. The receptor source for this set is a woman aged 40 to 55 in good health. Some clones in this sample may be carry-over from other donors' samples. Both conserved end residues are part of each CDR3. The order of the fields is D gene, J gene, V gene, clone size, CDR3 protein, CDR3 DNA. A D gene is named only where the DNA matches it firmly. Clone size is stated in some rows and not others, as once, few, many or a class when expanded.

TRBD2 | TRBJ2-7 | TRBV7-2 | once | CASSLTSGFEEQYF | TGTGCCAGCAGCTTGACTAGCGGGTTTGAAGAGCAGTACTTC
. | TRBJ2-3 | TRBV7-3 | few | CASSLFADTQYF | TGTGCCAGCAGCTTATTCGCAGATACGCAGTATTTT
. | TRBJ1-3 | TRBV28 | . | CASSLGPRAGNTIYF | TGTGCCAGCAGTTTAGGGCCTAGGGCTGGAAACACCATATATTTT
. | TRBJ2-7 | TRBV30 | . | CAWSRGRLSYEQYF | TGTGCCTGGAGCCGGGGGCGACTATCCTACGAGCAGTACTTC
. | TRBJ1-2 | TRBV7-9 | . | CASSRDDYGYTF | TGTGCCAGCAGCCGGGACGACTATGGCTACACCTTC
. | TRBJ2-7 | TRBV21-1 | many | CASSFAPGQGTYEQYF | TGTGCCAGCAGCTTTGCGCCGGGACAAGGGACCTACGAGCAGTACTTC
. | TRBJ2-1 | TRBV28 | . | CASSPQVVGGNEQFF | TGTGCCAGCAGCCCCCAGGTGGTAGGGGGCAATGAGCAGTTCTTC
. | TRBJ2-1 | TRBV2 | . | CASGPYNEQFF | TGTGCCAGCGGGCCCTACAATGAGCAGTTCTTC
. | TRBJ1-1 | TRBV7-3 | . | CASRSDSTAEAFF | TGTGCCAGCAGATCGGACAGTACGGCTGAAGCTTTCTTT
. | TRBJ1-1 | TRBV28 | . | CASRGPRGNTEAFF | TGTGCCAGCAGGGGCCCTCGTGGGAACACTGAAGCTTTCTTT
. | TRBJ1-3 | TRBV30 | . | CAADRSSGNTIYF | TGTGCCGCAGACCGGAGCTCTGGAAACACCATATATTTT
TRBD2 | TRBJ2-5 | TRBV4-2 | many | CASSQDLDRPLAGGKETQYF | TGTGCCAGCAGCCAAGATCTCGATAGACCTCTAGCGGGAGGGAAAGAGACCCAGTACTTC
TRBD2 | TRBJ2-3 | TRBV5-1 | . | CASSLYGGGSTDTQYF | TGCGCCAGCAGCTTGTACGGCGGGGGAAGCACAGATACGCAGTATTTT
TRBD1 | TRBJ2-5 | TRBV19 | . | CASSKHGTGGGETQYF | TGTGCCAGTAGTAAACACGGGACAGGGGGGGGAGAGACCCAGTACTTC
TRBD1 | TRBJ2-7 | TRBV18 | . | CASSPGTGGYEQYF | TGTGCCAGCTCACCTGGGACAGGGGGCTACGAGCAGTACTTC
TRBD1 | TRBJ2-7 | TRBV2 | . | CASRSDRGPYEQYF | TGTGCCAGCAGATCCGACAGGGGGCCCTACGAGCAGTACTTC
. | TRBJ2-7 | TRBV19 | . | CASSVTGGVGEQYF | TGTGCCAGTAGTGTCACAGGTGGAGTAGGGGAGCAGTACTTC
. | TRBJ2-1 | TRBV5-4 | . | CASSSGTGSYNEQFF | TGTGCCAGCAGCTCCGGGACTGGCTCCTACAATGAGCAGTTCTTC
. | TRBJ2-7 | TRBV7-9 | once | CASSLEPAYEQYF | TGTGCCAGCAGCTTAGAGCCAGCCTACGAGCAGTACTTC
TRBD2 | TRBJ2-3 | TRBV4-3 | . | CASSQELAGGTDTQYF | TGCGCCAGCAGCCAAGAACTAGCGGGAGGCACAGATACGCAGTATTTT
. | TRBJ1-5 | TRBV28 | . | CASSLANQPQHF | TGTGCCAGCAGTTTAGCCAATCAGCCCCAGCATTTT
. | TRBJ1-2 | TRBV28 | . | CASKKRNYGYTF | TGTGCCAGCAAAAAGCGGAACTATGGCTACACCTTC
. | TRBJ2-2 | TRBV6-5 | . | CASRDRNTGELFF | TGTGCCAGCAGGGACAGGAACACCGGGGAGCTGTTTTTT
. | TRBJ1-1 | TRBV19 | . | CASSPGGAEAFF | TGTGCCAGTAGTCCCGGGGGCGCTGAAGCTTTCTTT